The subject of this entry is one T cell receptor beta chain. Its cognate antigen is unknown. This sample stems from a study of vaccination effects on CD4 cells after COVID-19. Background on the study: Vaccine administered to participants consisted of two doses of either BNT162b2 or mRNA-1273. Study-wide results and caveats: The study got few convalescent patients and did not collect any early post-infection timepoints.

It was after approximately 11 days of culture that CD4+ T cells were isolated. None of the vaccinated had previously contracted SARS-CoV-2, and their nucleocapsid antibodies tested negative. IL-2 medium was substituted for half the medium on days 3 and 7. The data were produced by immunoSEQ multiplex PCR, yet TCRdb's version contains in-frame clones alone and is incomplete. The sample holds about 48,000 clones, roughly three fifths seen once. Germline CDR1 reads LNHDA; CDR2 reads SQIVND (reference sequence). The V segment lost 5 bases and the J segment 11 bases; nucleotides outside the gene matches: 9. CDR3 length: 13 amino acids.

This receptor was taken from a human donor who received a COVID-19 vaccine. The sequencing here drew on CD4+ T cells from PBMCs cultured without peptide, taken before COVID-19 vaccination. This chain uses TRBV19 with TRBJ1-1, with 9 bases identical to TRBD1. CDR3 sequence: CASSSGTGSMAFF. The CDR3 region has the DNA TGTGCCAGTAGTTCCGGGACAGGGAGCATGGCTTTCTTT. The full variable domain, rest sourced from reference TRBV19 and TRBJ1-1, is DGGITQSPKYLFRKEGQNVTLSCEQNLNHDAMYWYRQDPGQGLRLIYYSQIVNDFQKGDIAEGYSVSREKKESFPLTVTSAQKNPTAFYLCASSSGTGSMAFFGQGTRLTVV.